This entry lists 19 T cell receptor beta chains sequenced from one sample in a study of T-cell reconstitution after alpha-beta-depleted transplantation in children. During its preparation, the TCRbeta library received unique molecular identifiers. One entry per CDR3 protein results from TCRdb running MiXCR on the PCR reads. The data show roughly 500,000 distinct CDR3 sequences, with approximately 32% seen just once and 2% to 2.5% held by the top ten. The sequenced sample was PBMCs from the stem cell graft donor, obtained from the stem cell graft. All receptors come from a human donor who donated a stem cell graft to a child with aplastic anemia.

The J gene is TRBJ1-5, the V gene TRBV27; D is ambiguous. CDR1 MNHEY and CDR2 SMNVEV come from the germline V gene (reference sequence). The CDR3 consists of 15 residues. The V end was cut by 6 bases, the J end by 6 bases, with 18 bases between. The CDR3 DNA follows: TGTGCCAGCAGGCTAAATGTGGCCCGCGGTCAGCCCCAGCATTTT. Its translation is CASRLNVARGQPQHF.

The table lists this clonotype with a few counts. The chain links TRBV20-1 to TRBJ1-1, with TRBD1 identical over 7 bases. The germline CDR1 and CDR2 sequences are DFQATT and SNEGSKA (reference sequence). This CDR3 has 12 amino acids. The J segment lost 6 bases and the V segment lost 3 bases, leaving 4 bases of the junction unmatched. The CDR3 region has the DNA TGCAGTGCTAGTGGTCAGGGGGCTGAAGCTTTCTTT. This codes for CSASGQGAEAFF.

The gene calls are TRBV10-3 and TRBJ1-2; TRBD1 matches at 7 bases. V was clipped by 7 bases and J by 1 base; unmatched bases: 9. The V gene's germline CDR1 is ENHRY and CDR2 SYGVKD. CDR3 length: 15 residues. The CDR3 here is CAIKGTANLNYGYTF. The CDR3 DNA reads TGTGCCATCAAGGGGACAGCCAACCTTAACTATGGCTACACCTTC.

This clonotype was seen just once. The rearrangement joins TRBV15 to TRBJ1-1; D is unclear. Per the germline V gene, CDR1 is LNHNV and CDR2 is YYDKDF (reference sequence). Trimming pared 4 bases from V and 3 bases from J, leaving 12 bases between. This CDR3 is 14 amino acids long. The CDR3 here is CATSTIYAYTEAFF. CDR3 bases: TGTGCCACCAGCACAATCTACGCGTACACTGAAGCTTTCTTT. The variable domain in full, completed from reference TRBV15 and TRBJ1-1, reads DAMVIQNPRYQVTQFGKPVTLSCSQTLNHNVMYWYQQKSSQAPKLLFHYYDKDFNNEADTPDNFQSRRPNTSFCFLDIRSPGLGDTAMYLCATSTIYAYTEAFFGQGTRLTVV.

This clonotype was counted only a few times. The V and J genes are TRBV27 and TRBJ2-1; tentative D call: TRBD1 (6 bases). CDR3 length equals 14 residues. V was clipped by 3 bases and J by 7 bases, with 13 bases between them. Germline V gene sequence: CDR1 MNHEY, CDR2 SMNVEV (reference sequence). In DNA form, the CDR3 reads TGTGCCAGCAGTTTGAGGGGGAGTGGGAATGAGCAGTTCTTC. Translation: CASSLRGSGNEQFF.

The CDR3 loop is CASSQVPLGQVHQPQHF. In DNA, the CDR3 is TGTGCCAGCAGCCAAGTCCCCTTGGGGCAGGTTCATCAGCCCCAGCATTTT. The chain joins TRBV4-2 to TRBJ1-5; TRBD1 is a possible D gene (5 bases). The CDR3 has 17 residues. CDR1 is LGHNA, CDR2 YNFKEQ, per germline. V shed 1 base and J shed 5 bases, with 18 bases lying between them.

The chain employs TRBV12-3 or TRBV12-4 and TRBJ1-1; no definite D call. The V and J ends lost 1 base and 8 bases respectively, with 11 bases between them. The CDR3 runs 13 residues. CDR3 sequence (DNA): TGTGCCAGCAGTTTAGTTAGGTATAAGGAAGCTTTCTTT. This encodes CASSLVRYKEAFF.

V usage is TRBV29-1 and J usage is TRBJ1-1, with 9 nucleotides matching TRBD1. Germline V CDR1 and CDR2: SQVTM, ANQGSEA. The CDR3 runs to 16 residues. With 3 bases clipped from V and 1 base from J, the junction kept 9 bases outside the gene matches. CDR3 loop: CSVDPATGGRNTEAFF. The CDR3 bases are TGCAGCGTTGACCCAGCGACAGGGGGACGGAACACTGAAGCTTTCTTT.

This clonotype was seen more than once but under ten times. The V call is TRBV28, the J call TRBJ2-5, with a possible D match to TRBD2 (6 bases). The germline CDR1 and CDR2 sequences are MDHEN and SYDVKM. Trimming shortened V by 6 bases and J by 2 bases, and 13 bases separated the two germline ends. The CDR3 has 14 amino acids. This chain's CDR3 is CASRAEGLQETQYF. For the CDR3, the DNA is TGTGCCAGCAGGGCGGAGGGGTTACAAGAGACCCAGTACTTC.

The V and J genes are TRBV29-1 and TRBJ2-7, with 7 bases matching TRBD2. This CDR3 contains 14 residues. From germline, CDR1 is SQVTM and CDR2 ANQGSEA. V lost 2 bases to trimming and J lost 0 bases; unmatched junction nucleotides: 4. DNA of the CDR3: TGCAGCGTTGAAAGGGGAGGGAGCTCCTACGAGCAGTACTTC. Protein product: CSVERGGSSYEQYF.

There are many counts of this clonotype. V is TRBV6-5 and J is TRBJ1-6; weak D call: TRBD1 (6 bases). V was clipped by 8 bases and J by 14 bases, with 10 bases between them. Germline CDR1 MNHEY, CDR2 SVGAGI. The CDR3 is 10 residues long. The CDR3 spells CASGRDTLHF. The DNA of the CDR3 is TGTGCCAGCGGCCGGGACACCCTCCACTTT.

A few counts support this clonotype. This chain joins TRBV20-1 and TRBJ2-1; 12 bases match TRBD2. The CDR3 is made up of 13 amino acids. Germline values: CDR1 DFQATT, CDR2 SNEGSKA (reference sequence). The V gene end was trimmed by 6 bases and the J gene end by 10 bases; junction bases not matched to a gene: 7. CDR3 DNA sequence: TGCAGTGCGAACCCGACTAGCGGGGGCGAGCAGTTCTTC. Translated, it gives CSANPTSGGEQFF.

V and J are TRBV11-2 and TRBJ2-3; the D gene is possibly TRBD2 (6 bases). V lost 5 bases and J lost 2, with 23 bases in between. This CDR3 comprises 18 residues. CDR1 is SGHAT and CDR2 is FQNNGV in the germline V gene. The CDR3 nucleotides are TGTGCCAGCAGCCTCCGGGACTCGTACGTGGTATCCACAGATACGCAGTATTTT. This encodes CASSLRDSYVVSTDTQYF.

CDR3 amino acids: CASSYVTNEKLFF. The CDR3 DNA sequence: TGTGCCAGCAGTTACGTTACGAATGAAAAACTGTTTTTT. V gene TRBV6-5 combines with J gene TRBJ1-4; no firm D call. This CDR3 spans 13 amino acids. Germline V lookup: CDR1 MNHEY, CDR2 SVGAGI. V was shortened by 2 bases and J by 5 bases, with 6 bases between the two germline ends.

The chain recombines TRBV15 with TRBJ1-1; D not resolved. Germline V lookup: CDR1 LNHNV, CDR2 YYDKDF (reference sequence). There are 12 residues in the CDR3. Deletions cut 0 bases from V and 6 bases from J, with 5 bases between. This CDR3 is CATSRDKAEAFF. DNA of the CDR3: TGTGCCACCAGCAGAGATAAGGCTGAAGCTTTCTTT.

There are a few counts of this clonotype. The gene calls are TRBV7-9 and TRBJ2-5, with D unclear. This CDR3 spans 14 amino acids. The V and J ends lost 0 bases and 5 bases respectively, with 10 bases between them. The germline V gene encodes CDR1 SEHNR and CDR2 FQNEAQ (reference sequence). Here the CDR3 reads CASSLAEISETQYF. The CDR3 DNA is TGTGCCAGCAGCTTAGCGGAGATTTCGGAGACCCAGTACTTC.

The genes are TRBV29-1 and TRBJ1-1, with no clear D. V gave up 2 bases and J gave up 1 base, with 11 bases separating them. CDR1 is SQVTM and CDR2 is ANQGSEA in the germline V gene. This CDR3 has 14 residues. The CDR3 bases are TGCAGCGTTGAATTGCTGGCAGAGAACACTGAAGCTTTCTTT. It codes for CSVELLAENTEAFF. Based on the CDR3 plus reference TRBV29-1 and TRBJ1-1, the full variable domain is SAVISQKPSRDICQRGTSLTIQCQVDSQVTMMFWYRQQPGQSLTLIATANQGSEATYESGFVIDKFPISRPNLTFSTLTVSNMSPEDSSIYLCSVELLAENTEAFFGQGTRLTVV.

The rearrangement joins TRBV4-3 to TRBJ2-5; TRBD2 might be the D (6 bases). CDR1 is LGHNA, CDR2 YSLEER, per germline. This CDR3 spans 15 amino acids. V gave up 1 base and J gave up 4 bases, with 13 bases separating them. The CDR3 sequence: CASSQVTGVRETQYF. In DNA, the CDR3 is TGCGCCAGCAGCCAAGTGACGGGAGTACGAGAGACCCAGTACTTC.

The gene calls are TRBV7-2 and TRBJ2-1; 11 nucleotides align to TRBD2. The CDR3 is 15 residues long. V was pared by 5 bases and J by 9 bases, with 9 bases of the junction left unmatched. Germline loops: CDR1 SGHTA, CDR2 FQGNSA. The CDR3 nucleotides read TGTGCCAGCAGCGCCCCCGGACTAGCGGGCGTTGAGCAGTTCTTC. This translates into CASSAPGLAGVEQFF.